This T cell receptor (beta chain) is drawn from a study of shared clonotypes between healthy human individuals. Study findings and constraints: Apart from blood, nothing was sampled; tissue repertoires likely differ.

The germline V and J ends were trimmed by 1 base and 4 bases, with 13 bases remaining between them. The CDR3 is 15 residues long. Germline assignment: CDR1 SGHTA and CDR2 FQGNSA. Several immunoSEQ 96-well plates shared each subset's DNA, each plate a replicate. TCRdb's table, derived via immunoSEQ multiplex PCR, lists solely in-frame clones and lacks some. Counted here are 740,000 or so clones, less than 80% occurring once; the ten biggest clones make up around 2%. Caucasian adults residing in Nashville, Tennessee made up all the donors. Regarding this clone: Its antigen is unknown.

Material for sequencing was memory CD4+ T cells sorted from blood. Subset meaning: CD45RA-negative fraction. The chain couples TRBV7-2 to TRBJ2-5, with D unresolved. The clonotype originates from a woman between 25 and 40 years old in good health. In DNA, the CDR3 is TGTGCCAGCAGCTTAGATTGGTCCAGGCCAGAGACCCAGTACTTC. It translates to CASSLDWSRPETQYF.